This T cell receptor beta chain emerged from a study of blood T cells in healthy people across ages. General study points: Fewer expanded clones and more diversity marked long-lived versus aged donors. The fall in TCR beta diversity per million T cells was roughly linear with age.

Sample-barcoded 5' priming and a J-beta primer mix drove a second PCR of roughly 6 to 12 cycles. Every cDNA molecule carried a tag from a template-switch adaptor bearing 12 random nucleotides. TCRdb re-called the 5' RACE reads with MiXCR, one entry per CDR3 protein. The sample contains 1,500,000 or so distinct CDR3 sequences, 45% to 70% of which appear only once. On this clonotype: What it recognizes is unknown.

The donors, aged roughly 6 to 90, were healthy Caucasians from Russia. This receptor was obtained from a man between 18 and 29 years old in good health. Sample: blood.

The CDR3, as DNA: TGTGCCAGCAGCGCCGCGGAACCTCGGCGGGAGGGCCTGGAGACCCAGTACTTC. This gives the protein CASSAAEPRREGLETQYF. J is TRBJ2-5 and V is TRBV11-2; 9 bases fit TRBD2. The CDR3 contains 18 residues. Germline loops: CDR1 SGHAT, CDR2 FQNNGV. After removal of 5 bases from V and 5 bases from J, the junction contained 18 bases not matched to a gene.